What follows are 21 T cell receptor beta chains derived from one specimen sequenced in a study of CD8 T cells in ankylosing spondylitis. Study-level findings and limits: A TCR beta motif of fewer than ten highly homologous variants seemed to mark ankylosing spondylitis blood.

TCRdb fed the 5' RACE reads into MiXCR, producing one record per CDR3 protein. The repertoire holds about 510,000 distinct CDR3 sequences, with approximately 5% as singletons. Which antigens these TCRs recognize remains unknown. Specimen: blood, either unsorted or a sorted T cell fraction (not recorded which). These TCRs come from a male donor with ankylosing spondylitis.

The table lists this clonotype with many counts. The J gene is TRBJ2-3, the V gene TRBV2, with D perhaps assigned TRBD1 or TRBD2 (5 bases each). The CDR3 is made up of 13 amino acids. The V and J ends lost 4 bases and 6 bases respectively, with 11 bases between them. In germline, CDR1 is SNHLY, CDR2 FYNNEI. CDR3 sequence (DNA): TGTGCCAGCAGTGGACCGTGGGGGGATACGCAGTATTTT. Amino acid sequence: CASSGPWGDTQYF.

This clonotype appeared many times. The J gene is TRBJ1-6, the V gene TRBV6-6; D may be TRBD1 (6 bases). Between the trimmed V and J ends, which lost 8 bases and 9 bases, there was a span of 14 bases. CDR3 length: 13 residues. The germline V gene has CDR1 MNHNY and CDR2 SVGAGI (reference sequence). The CDR3 here is CASGGREGSPLHF. For the CDR3, the DNA is TGTGCCAGCGGGGGCAGGGAAGGTTCACCCCTCCACTTT.

The CDR3 here is CASSGTGGGYGYTF. CDR3 nucleotides: TGTGCCAGCAGCGGGACAGGGGGCGGCTATGGCTACACCTTC. The V gene is TRBV7-2, the J gene TRBJ1-2; 12 bases map to TRBD1. CDR1 is SGHTA and CDR2 is FQGNSA in the germline V gene. The CDR3 has 14 amino acids. V shed 5 bases, J shed 4 bases, and the junction held 2 bases outside the gene matches.

This clonotype has ten or more counts. The chain joins TRBV7-2 to TRBJ2-2; 7 positions match TRBD1. In germline, CDR1 is SGHTA, CDR2 FQGNSA. V dropped 4 bases and J dropped 1; count of bases not matched to a gene: 6. There are 16 residues in the CDR3. The CDR3 DNA is TGTGCCAGCAGCTCTTTGGACAGGAGGAACACCGGGGAGCTGTTTTTT. Protein product: CASSSLDRRNTGELFF.

This clonotype has ten or more counts. The chain has TRBV9 and TRBJ1-2, with TRBD1 matching over 7 bases. The CDR3 contains 16 residues. Germline V gene sequence: CDR1 SGDLS, CDR2 YYNGEE. The ends lost 2 bases at V and 8 bases at J; junction bases unmatched: 15. This chain's CDR3 is CASSVGKGTVGGGYTF. The CDR3 DNA reads TGTGCCAGCAGCGTGGGGAAGGGGACAGTCGGCGGCGGCTACACCTTC. Using reference TRBV9 and TRBJ1-2 for the parts outside the CDR3, the full variable domain is DSGVTQTPKHLITATGQRVTLRCSPRSGDLSVYWYQQSLDQGLQFLIQYYNGEERAKGNILERFSAQQFPDLHSELNLSSLELGDSALYFCASSVGKGTVGGGYTFGSGTRLTVV.

This clonotype was counted many times. V gene TRBV18 combines with J gene TRBJ2-1; unclear D gene. This CDR3 comprises 12 residues. V lost 4 bases and J 5 bases, leaving 6 bases between the germline ends. Per germline, CDR1 KGHSH and CDR2 LQKENI. The CDR3 here is CASSLPHNEQFF. In nucleotides, the CDR3 is TGTGCCAGCTCACTTCCCCACAATGAGCAGTTCTTC.

The rearrangement joins TRBV5-1 to TRBJ2-1; no clear D. The CDR3 consists of 13 residues. The V and J ends lost 0 bases and 6 bases respectively, with 7 bases between them. Germline CDR1 is SGHRS and CDR2 is YFSETQ. The CDR3 region has the DNA TGCGCCAGCAGCTTGGCAGTCGCCAATGAGCAGTTCTTC. This sequence encodes CASSLAVANEQFF.

This clonotype was observed at least ten times. The rearrangement uses TRBV5-1 and TRBJ2-7; TRBD2 matches at 8 bases. J lost 3 bases, V lost 5 bases, and 10 bases had no gene match. CDR3 length: 15 residues. Germline assignment: CDR1 SGHRS and CDR2 YFSETQ. As DNA, the CDR3 is TGCGCCAGCAGGGGAGTTCGCGGGGGGCTCTACGAGCAGTACTTC. Translated: CASRGVRGGLYEQYF. Full variable domain (outside the CDR3, taken from reference TRBV5-1 and TRBJ2-7): KAGVTQTPRYLIKTRGQQVTLSCSPISGHRSVSWYQQTPGQGLQFLFEYFSETQRNKGNFPGRFSGRQFSNSRSEMNVSTLELGDSALYLCASRGVRGGLYEQYFGPGTRLTVT.

This clonotype was found many times. Here the CDR3 DNA reads TGTGCCAGCAGTTTCGGATACCCCCGGGGAGAGGAGACCCAGTACTTC. This sequence encodes CASSFGYPRGEETQYF. V and J are TRBV27 and TRBJ2-5; TRBD2 might be the D (5 bases). Germline V gene sequence: CDR1 MNHEY, CDR2 SMNVEV (reference sequence). This CDR3 contains 16 residues. Trimming pared 3 bases from V and 5 bases from J, leaving 19 bases between.

This clonotype has at least ten counts. The rearrangement links TRBV28 to TRBJ2-5, with 9 bases fitting TRBD2. CDR3 length equals 13 residues. Trimming took 6 bases from V and 2 from J; bases not matched to a gene: 1. In germline, CDR1 is MDHEN, CDR2 SYDVKM. The DNA for the CDR3 is TGTGCCAGCAGGCGGGGGGGACAAGAGACCCAGTACTTC. Translating it yields CASRRGGQETQYF.

The table lists this clonotype with many counts. CDR3 in DNA: TGTGCCAGCAGTAGACAGGGGGCTTCCTTGGGTGAGCAGTACTTC. Translating it yields CASSRQGASLGEQYF. The chain has TRBV12-3 or TRBV12-4 and TRBJ2-7; TRBD1 agrees at 10 bases. This CDR3 comprises 15 residues. V shed 5 bases and J 7 bases; nucleotides not matched to a gene: 11.

This clonotype has ten or more counts. The V and J genes are TRBV6-2 or TRBV6-3 and TRBJ1-3, with D uncertain. The CDR3 length is 18 residues. The V end lost 2 bases, the J end lost 0 bases, and 17 bases lay between the germline ends. CDR1 is MNHEY and CDR2 is SVGEGT in the germline V gene. The CDR3 DNA reads TGTGCCAGCAGTTACCCTACTTTTTTGAAGGTCTCTGGAAACACCATATATTTT. Amino acid sequence: CASSYPTFLKVSGNTIYF.

The gene calls are TRBV4-3 and TRBJ2-3; TRBD2 matches at 13 bases. V shed 0 bases, J shed 5 bases, and the junction held 8 bases outside the gene matches. Germline-derived CDR1 and CDR2 are LGHNA and YSLEER. The CDR3 runs 18 residues. CDR3 in amino acids: CASSQDQGLAGYGDTQYF. The CDR3 coding sequence is TGCGCCAGCAGCCAAGACCAGGGACTAGCGGGATATGGAGATACGCAGTATTTT.

Ten or more counts support this clonotype. The chain is built from TRBV9 and TRBJ1-2; D remains unclear. The V end was cut by 4 bases, the J end by 3 bases, with 13 bases between. Germline V lookup: CDR1 SGDLS, CDR2 YYNGEE. This CDR3 region has 14 residues. Here the CDR3 reads CASSLWRVDYGYTF. CDR3 coding DNA: TGTGCCAGCAGCCTTTGGAGGGTGGACTATGGCTACACCTTC.

At least ten counts were recorded for this clonotype. The chain has TRBV7-9 and TRBJ2-7; TRBD1 agrees at 9 bases. This CDR3 region has 16 residues. Germline lookup yields CDR1 SEHNR and CDR2 FQNEAQ (reference sequence). J gave up 6 bases and V 2 bases, and 11 bases lay outside the gene matches. The chain's CDR3 is CASSLRLGGQGREQYF. The CDR3 DNA reads TGTGCCAGCAGCTTACGGCTAGGCGGACAGGGGCGCGAGCAGTACTTC.

In its sample, this clonotype was seen many times. V usage is TRBV12-3 or TRBV12-4 and J usage is TRBJ2-7; no clear D gene. The CDR3 is 14 residues long. With 3 bases removed from V and 0 bases from J, the gap between germline ends came to 9 bases. The CDR3 is CASSFATNSYEQYF. CDR3 sequence (DNA): TGTGCCAGCAGTTTTGCCACAAACTCCTACGAGCAGTACTTC.

In this sample, this clonotype turned up many times. The chain recombines TRBV12-3 or TRBV12-4 with TRBJ1-1, with D maybe TRBD1 (6 bases). This CDR3 spans 14 amino acids. Trimming cost V 5 bases and J 0 bases, with 10 bases left between them. CDR3 nucleotides: TGTGCCAGCAGTAGAGGGGGTTTGAACACTGAAGCTTTCTTT. Amino acids: CASSRGGLNTEAFF.

This clonotype was seen many times. In nucleotides, the CDR3 is TGTGCCATCGGGGTCGCGAGGGCCGGGGAGCTGTTTTTT. It translates to CAIGVARAGELFF. The chain is built from TRBV10-3 and TRBJ2-2; TRBD2 might be the D (5 bases). V shed 8 bases and J shed 6 bases, with 13 bases lying between them. CDR3 length equals 13 residues. CDR1 and CDR2 from the germline V gene are ENHRY and SYGVKD.

This clonotype has a count of ten or more. The gene calls are TRBV4-2 and TRBJ2-7, with 12 bases matching TRBD2. Germline trimming cut 3 bases from V and 3 bases from J; bases unmatched to any gene: 9. The CDR3 totals 17 residues. The germline CDR1 and CDR2 sequences are LGHNA and YNFKEQ. CDR3 DNA: TGTGCCAGCAGCCAGGGGGCCGGACTAGCGGGGATCTACGAGCAGTACTTC. Translated, it gives CASSQGAGLAGIYEQYF.

This clonotype was detected many times. The rearrangement uses TRBV20-1 and TRBJ2-7, with D perhaps matching TRBD2 (6 bases). The V end was cut by 6 bases, the J end by 3 bases, with 12 bases between. Looked up from germline, CDR1 is DFQATT and CDR2 is SNEGSKA (reference sequence). CDR3 length equals 12 residues. CDR3: CSASRDHYEQYF. The CDR3 nucleotides read TGCAGTGCGTCGCGGGACCACTACGAGCAGTACTTC.

This clonotype was counted ten times or more. V gene TRBV20-1 combines with J gene TRBJ2-7, with D perhaps matching TRBD1 or TRBD2 (6 bases each). The CDR3 runs 15 residues. V was shortened by 6 bases and J by 2 bases, with 20 bases between the two germline ends. Germline loops: CDR1 DFQATT, CDR2 SNEGSKA (reference sequence). The DNA for the CDR3 is TGCAGTGCGCCCAGGGGAGGACGGCCCACCTACGAGCAGTACTTC. Translated: CSAPRGGRPTYEQYF.